A single sample gave rise to the 20 T cell receptor beta chains below, sequenced in a study of radiotherapy plus CTLA-4 blockade in lung cancer (dated by TCRdb to the late 2010s). The library relied on the immunoSEQ multiplex PCR assay. The immuneACCESS repertoire file appears here via TCRdb, limited to in-frame rearrangements. These files lack a portion of the clones; in checked studies, under half of the deficit traces to unresolved V genes, and the cause of the others is not known. The sample contains 50,000 to 75,000 clones, 60% to 80% of them found a single time. The leading ten clones occupy less than 5.5% of the sample. Specimen: peripheral blood, collected from a patient treated with radiotherapy plus ipilimumab. The receptors stem from a human donor with non-small cell lung cancer who had a complete response to radiotherapy plus ipilimumab.

The V gene is TRBV30, the J gene TRBJ2-6; the match to TRBD1 covers 7 bases. This CDR3 spans 19 amino acids. The germline V gene encodes CDR1 GTSNPN and CDR2 SVGIG (reference sequence). V was clipped by 8 bases and J by 0 bases; unmatched bases: 19. CDR3 in DNA: TGTGCCGGCCCCTCCCTGGACAGGAGACCACACTCTGGGGCCAACGTCCTGACTTTC. Encoded protein: CAGPSLDRRPHSGANVLTF.

J is TRBJ2-6 and V is TRBV5-1; tentatively, D is TRBD1 (5 bases). The CDR3 has 17 residues. Per the germline V gene, CDR1 is SGHRS and CDR2 is YFSETQ. Trimming took 1 base from V and 4 from J, leaving 15 bases between them. CDR3 in DNA: TGCGCCAGCAGCTTGCCTAGGCAGGGCGAGGGGGCCAACGTCCTGACTTTC. This gives the protein CASSLPRQGEGANVLTF. Full variable domain (remainder filled in from reference TRBV5-1 and TRBJ2-6): KAGVTQTPRYLIKTRGQQVTLSCSPISGHRSVSWYQQTPGQGLQFLFEYFSETQRNKGNFPGRFSGRQFSNSRSEMNVSTLELGDSALYLCASSLPRQGEGANVLTFGAGSRLTVL.

The rearrangement joins TRBV30 to TRBJ1-2, with D unresolved. The germline V gene encodes CDR1 GTSNPN and CDR2 SVGIG (reference sequence). The germline V and J ends were trimmed by 2 bases and 5 bases, with 9 bases remaining between them. This CDR3 region has 12 residues. The CDR3 nucleotides are TGTGCCTGGAGTTCGGAGCGATATGGCTACACCTTC. Amino acid sequence: CAWSSERYGYTF. Full variable domain (rest looked up from reference TRBV30 and TRBJ1-2): SQTIHQWPATLVQPVGSPLSLECTVEGTSNPNLYWYRQAAGRGLQLLFYSVGIGQISSEVPQNLSASRPQDRQFILSSKKLLLSDSGFYLCAWSSERYGYTFGSGTRLTVV.

This clone has a handful of counts. This chain links TRBV6-6 with TRBJ2-7; tentatively, D is TRBD1 (6 bases). The CDR3 has 14 amino acids. With 4 bases removed from V and 4 bases from J, the gap between germline ends came to 14 bases. From germline, CDR1 is MNHNY and CDR2 SVGAGI (reference sequence). CDR3: CASSLQGVGYEQYV. DNA of the CDR3: TGTGCCAGCAGTTTACAGGGAGTCGGTTACGAGCAGTACGTC.

This clone was detected a few times. This sequence joins TRBV29-1 and TRBJ2-3; D is perhaps TRBD1 or TRBD2 (5 bases each). Per germline, CDR1 SQVTM and CDR2 ANQGSEA. This CDR3 has 13 amino acids. Trimming removed 3 bases from V and 0 bases from J, with 7 bases in between. CDR3 region: CSVDWGSTDTQYF. In DNA, the CDR3 is TGCAGCGTTGATTGGGGGAGCACAGATACGCAGTATTTT.

V usage is TRBV10-3 and J usage is TRBJ2-7, with 10 bases matching TRBD1. V lost 3 bases and J lost 4; bases outside the gene matches: 12. The germline gives CDR1 ENHRY, CDR2 SYGVKD. The CDR3 contains 17 residues. The CDR3 protein is CAISELLGTGAEYEQYF. The CDR3 region has the DNA TGTGCCATCAGTGAATTACTGGGGACAGGGGCGGAGTACGAGCAGTACTTC.

This CDR3 is CAISESRGGGNQPQHF. For the CDR3, the DNA is TGTGCCATCAGTGAGTCAAGGGGCGGAGGCAATCAGCCCCAGCATTTT. The V call is TRBV10-3, the J call TRBJ1-5, with TRBD1 as a possible D gene (5 bases). Germline CDR1 is ENHRY and CDR2 is SYGVKD. The CDR3 consists of 16 residues. Between the trimmed V and J ends, which lost 0 bases and 2 bases, there was a span of 11 bases.

This rearrangement joins TRBV5-6 to TRBJ2-4, with 9 bases identical to TRBD1. Trimming took 3 bases from V and 2 from J; bases not matched to a gene: 12. Germline CDR1 reads SGHDT; CDR2 reads YYEEEE. The CDR3 totals 18 residues. The CDR3 DNA sequence: TGTGCCAGCAGCTACGACCGTCCCGGGACAGGGACCAAAAACATTCAGTACTTC. As protein: CASSYDRPGTGTKNIQYF.

The chain uses TRBV11-3 and TRBJ2-2; 11 bases map to TRBD2. J lost 5 bases, V lost 5 bases, and 4 bases had no gene match. Per germline, CDR1 SGHNT and CDR2 YENEEA. There are 15 residues in the CDR3. CDR3: CASSVLAGGTGELFF. The CDR3 nucleotides read TGTGCCAGCAGCGTGCTAGCGGGAGGAACCGGGGAGCTGTTTTTT.

V is TRBV11-3 and J is TRBJ1-1, with TRBD1 matching 7 bases. Trimming at V came to 5 bases and at J to 0 bases, leaving 6 bases not matched to a gene. The V gene's germline CDR1 is SGHNT and CDR2 YENEEA. The CDR3 extends over 15 amino acids. DNA of the CDR3: TGTGCCAGCAGCCCTCGGACAGGTTTGAACACTGAAGCTTTCTTT. As protein: CASSPRTGLNTEAFF.

V usage is TRBV5-3 and J usage is TRBJ2-2, with TRBD1 identical over 10 bases. TRBV5-3 qualifies as an ORF whose function is uncertain. V was pared by 2 bases and J by 5 bases, with 3 bases of the junction left unmatched. The CDR3 runs to 15 residues. CDR3 bases: TGTGCCAGAAGCTTTGGGGACAGGGGTACCGGGGAGCTGTTTTTT. Its protein is CARSFGDRGTGELFF.

This clone is a singleton in its sample. CDR3 sequence: CATSRDLDGNQPQHF. In DNA form, the CDR3 reads TGTGCCACCAGCAGAGACCTGGACGGGAATCAGCCCCAGCATTTT. The chain recombines TRBV15 with TRBJ1-5, with D unresolved. The ends were cut back, 0 bases at V and 4 bases at J, with 10 bases in the middle. The germline V gene has CDR1 LNHNV and CDR2 YYDKDF (reference sequence). The CDR3 has 15 amino acids.

This clone was recorded only once. The gene calls are TRBV9 and TRBJ2-1; TRBD2 aligns across 11 bases. This CDR3 has 16 residues. Germline trimming cut 4 bases from V and 3 bases from J; bases unmatched to any gene: 6. Germline V gene lookup returns CDR1 SGDLS and CDR2 YYNGEE. For the CDR3, the DNA is TGTGCCAGCAGCCTTATAGCGGGGGGGCTCTACAATGAGCAGTTCTTC. Protein product: CASSLIAGGLYNEQFF.

The V gene is TRBV13, the J gene TRBJ2-2; D call uncertain. V shed 5 bases and J shed 5 bases, with 12 bases lying between them. The germline gives CDR1 PRHDT, CDR2 FYEKMQ (reference sequence). This CDR3 region has 14 residues. Here the CDR3 reads CASSPRTLTGELFF. The DNA of the CDR3 is TGTGCCAGCAGCCCGAGAACCCTAACCGGGGAGCTGTTTTTT.

This clone was observed a handful of times. The V and J genes are TRBV7-2 and TRBJ2-1; 9 nucleotides line up with TRBD2. Germline CDR1 SGHTA, CDR2 FQGNSA. The CDR3 sequence is 19 residues long. After removal of 5 bases from V and 6 bases from J, the junction contained 20 bases not matched to a gene. The CDR3 DNA is TGTGCCAGCAGCCCCAGGGGTAGCGGGAGATTGGGCAATCGCAATGAGCAGTTCTTC. As protein: CASSPRGSGRLGNRNEQFF.

This sequence joins TRBV6-5 and TRBJ2-1, with TRBD2 identical over 7 bases. This CDR3 region has 16 residues. Germline CDR1 is MNHEY and CDR2 is SVGAGI. Losses at the gene ends were 2 bases for V and 7 bases for J; bases not matched to a gene: 11. CDR3 DNA: TGTGCCAGCAGTTACCGAGGTGGCGGGAGAGTAAATGAGCAGTTCTTC. Protein product: CASSYRGGGRVNEQFF.

V and J are TRBV18 and TRBJ1-2; 9 nucleotides align to TRBD1. Per germline, CDR1 KGHSH and CDR2 LQKENI. The CDR3 loop spans 14 amino acids. V lost 3 bases to trimming and J lost 6 bases; unmatched junction nucleotides: 5. The CDR3 here is CASSPGQGLDGYTF. The CDR3 coding sequence is TGTGCCAGCTCACCGGGACAGGGTTTAGATGGCTACACCTTC.

V and J are TRBV10-3 and TRBJ2-6; the D gene is possibly TRBD1 (5 bases). V gave up 3 bases and J gave up 0 bases, with 12 bases separating them. Germline V gene data show CDR1 as ENHRY and CDR2 as SYGVKD. CDR3 length equals 17 residues. This chain's CDR3 is CAISDTGSPSGANVLTF. CDR3 nucleotide sequence: TGTGCCATCAGTGACACAGGAAGTCCCTCTGGGGCCAACGTCCTGACTTTC.

Note on this clone: A junction boundary mismatches the germline segment, possibly from a read error. V and J are TRBV7-7 and TRBJ1-2; D is perhaps TRBD1 (5 bases). This CDR3 spans 15 amino acids. Germline loops: CDR1 SSHAT, CDR2 FNYEAQ (reference sequence). The CDR3 loop is CASSLATAPRRGYTF. In DNA, the CDR3 is TGTGCTAGCAGCTTAGCGACAGCCCCCCGGCGAGGCTACACCTTC.

This clone occurred once. V gene TRBV30 combines with J gene TRBJ1-5; perhaps TRBD1 as D (5 bases). This CDR3 is built from 15 residues. The germline CDR1 and CDR2 sequences are GTSNPN and SVGIG (reference sequence). The ends were cut back, 1 base at V and 6 bases at J, with 16 bases in the middle. CDR3: CAWSGEGGGPQPQHF. Here the CDR3 DNA reads TGTGCCTGGAGTGGCGAAGGTGGGGGTCCTCAGCCCCAGCATTTT.